This T cell receptor beta chain originates from a study of vaccination and CD4 T cells after COVID-19. Study in general: Overlapping spike peptides from SARS-CoV-2, HCoV-NL63, HCoV-OC43 and HCoV-229E served to stimulate the cells. Each of the control cultures got a CEFX pool, an HIV-1 Nef pool, or no peptide. Overall study results and limits: Rising from approximately 21 to 38, the median of SARS-CoV-2-reactive clonotypes did not change significantly.

J lost 8 bases, V lost 4 bases, and 13 bases had no gene match. This CDR3 has 15 residues. Germline values: CDR1 SGHRS, CDR2 YFSETQ. Once obtained from cultured CD4+ T cells, the DNA was sequenced using the Oncomine TCR Beta short-read assay. TCRdb analysed the PCR reads with MiXCR anew, one entry per CDR3 protein. The repertoire holds over 11,000 distinct CDR3 sequences, with more than 20% as singletons. Regarding this clonotype: What it binds is not known.

Treatment here: roughly 10-day PBMC culture with coronavirus spike peptide pools or control peptides (ViraFEST assay). V gene TRBV5-1 combines with J gene TRBJ1-2; 8 bases align to TRBD1. The source of this sequence is a human donor who had recovered from COVID-19. The sample was CD4+ T cells from blood, cultured in vitro, taken after SARS-CoV-2 vaccination. CDR3 in DNA: TGCGCCAGCAGCCCCCACGGACAGGGCGGCGGGGGCTACACCTTC. Its protein product is CASSPHGQGGGGYTF. Full variable domain (rest looked up from reference TRBV5-1 and TRBJ1-2): KAGVTQTPRYLIKTRGQQVTLSCSPISGHRSVSWYQQTPGQGLQFLFEYFSETQRNKGNFPGRFSGRQFSNSRSEMNVSTLELGDSALYLCASSPHGQGGGGYTFGSGTRLTVV.